This is a list of T cell receptor beta chains from one sample in a study of early T cells in non-severe SARS-CoV-2 infection. TCRdb itself ran the 5' RACE reads through MiXCR, one entry per CDR3 protein. Here the sample spans 65,000 to 95,000 distinct CDR3 sequences, roughly 9.6% being singletons. Sequencing used whole blood. All receptors derive from an adult who was a healthcare worker with PCR-confirmed SARS-CoV-2 infection or an uninfected control (not recorded which). Each CDR3 is given with its conserved first and last residue. A D gene is named only where the DNA matches it firmly. Size values are once, few and many counts, or a class for expanded clones, and some rows have none.

v_call,d_call,j_call,clone_size,cdr3_nt,cdr3_aa
TRBV6-1,NA,TRBJ2-2,few,TGTGCCAGCACCAAAAGGACCGAGACCGGGGAGCTGTTTTTT,CASTKRTETGELFF
TRBV4-1,NA,TRBJ1-1,many,TGCGCCAGCAGCCTGGACAGTTTCAACACTGAAGCTTTCTTT,CASSLDSFNTEAFF
TRBV7-8,TRBD1,TRBJ2-2,few,TGTGCCAGCAGCCTAGGGACAGTGAACACCGGGGAGCTGTTTTTT,CASSLGTVNTGELFF
TRBV5-4,TRBD2,TRBJ2-1,NA,TGTGCCAGCAGCTTGGATGCTAGCGGGGGGTACAATGAGCAGTTCTTC,CASSLDASGGYNEQFF
TRBV5-1,TRBD1,TRBJ1-4,many,TGCGCCAGCAGCGCTTGGGACAGGGAAGACGAAAAACTGTTTTTT,CASSAWDREDEKLFF
TRBV5-4,NA,TRBJ2-1,NA,TGTGCCAGCAGCACGCCAATAGGTGAGCAGTTCTTC,CASSTPIGEQFF
TRBV20-1,NA,TRBJ2-1,many,TGCAGTGCTAGACCTGGGACTACAGGGAATGAGCAGTTCTTC,CSARPGTTGNEQFF
TRBV29-1,NA,TRBJ2-7,NA,TGCAGCGTTACCACCTACGAGCAGTACTTC,CSVTTYEQYF
TRBV27,TRBD2,TRBJ2-5,many,TGTGCCAGCAGTTCGGGACTAGAGGACCAGTACTTC,CASSSGLEDQYF
TRBV15,TRBD2,TRBJ2-5,few,TGTGCCACCAGCAGAGACGGGGCGGGAGGGCCGAGAGAGACCCAGTACTTC,CATSRDGAGGPRETQYF
TRBV7-7,NA,TRBJ2-1,NA,TGTGCCAGCAGTCCACTGGAGAATGAGCAGTTCTTC,CASSPLENEQFF
TRBV11-2,NA,TRBJ2-3,few,TGTGCCAGCAGTCCTGTGGGCGTCCCCACAGATACGCAGTATTTT,CASSPVGVPTDTQYF
TRBV7-9,NA,TRBJ1-2,many,TGTGCCAGCAGCTTAGAAGGGACACCTAACTATGGCTACACCTTC,CASSLEGTPNYGYTF
TRBV20-1,NA,TRBJ2-7,many,TGCAGTGCCGTTTGGTTGCGAGCGGGCTACGAGCAGTACTTC,CSAVWLRAGYEQYF
TRBV5-6,NA,TRBJ2-7,many,TGTGCCAGCCCGCCCGGCGACGAGCAGTACTTC,CASPPGDEQYF
TRBV10-3,TRBD1,TRBJ2-1,few,TGTGCCATCAGCCGACAGGGAGACAATGAGCAGTTCTTC,CAISRQGDNEQFF
TRBV6-5,TRBD2,TRBJ2-4,NA,TGTGCCAGCAGTTTGGCTAGCGGGCGGAAAAACATTCAGTACTTC,CASSLASGRKNIQYF
TRBV7-6,TRBD2,TRBJ2-5,many,TGTGCCAGCAGCTTAGTCAGGAGTAGCGGGAGAGGCCAAGAGACCCAGTACTTC,CASSLVRSSGRGQETQYF
TRBV30,TRBD1,TRBJ2-2,many,TGTGCCTCTCAGGGACAGGGGGCCACCGGGGAGCTGTTTTTT,CASQGQGATGELFF
TRBV20-1,NA,TRBJ2-5,many,TGCAGTGCTAGTCCCGGGATCCAAGAGGAGACCCAGTACTTC,CSASPGIQEETQYF
TRBV2,NA,TRBJ2-3,few,TGTGCCAGCAGTGATGGGCCTCGGCACGGAGATACGCAGTATTTT,CASSDGPRHGDTQYF
TRBV20-1,TRBD1,TRBJ2-5,many,TGCAGTGCAGGGGACAGGGGGTTGGTAGAGACCCAGTACTTC,CSAGDRGLVETQYF
TRBV21-1,NA,TRBJ2-5,few,TGTGCCAGCAGCAAACTAGTCCCTCCCCAGTACTTC,CASSKLVPPQYF
TRBV12-3/TRBV12-4,TRBD2,TRBJ2-2,many,TGTGCCAGCAGCTTAGCGGGAGGCACCGGGGAGCTGTTTTTT,CASSLAGGTGELFF
TRBV7-6,NA,TRBJ2-3,NA,TGTGCCAGCAGCTTAGGAACAGGGACTAGCACAGATACGCAGTATTTT,CASSLGTGTSTDTQYF
TRBV3-1,NA,TRBJ1-5,many,TGTGCCAGCAGCCAAGCCAGCCTTAATCAGCCCCAGCATTTT,CASSQASLNQPQHF
TRBV20-1,NA,TRBJ1-2,many,TGCAGTGCTGGGGACGGTACTAACTATGGCTACACCTTC,CSAGDGTNYGYTF
TRBV10-3,TRBD1,TRBJ2-7,many,TGTGCCATCAGTTCCCCCGGGACAGGGGTTGAGGAGCAGTACTTC,CAISSPGTGVEEQYF
TRBV20-1,TRBD1,TRBJ2-5,few,TGCAGTGGACAGGGGGCTGGAGAGACCCAGTACTTC,CSGQGAGETQYF
TRBV28,NA,TRBJ1-2,few,TGTGCCAGCAGGAGGACGGAGGTTCCCACCTTC,CASRRTEVPTF
TRBV11-2,NA,TRBJ2-7,many,TGTGCCAGCAGCTTAGGAAGGGGCTTCGCACACGAGCAGTACTTC,CASSLGRGFAHEQYF
TRBV12-3/TRBV12-4,TRBD1,TRBJ1-6,many,TGTGCCAGCAGCCCCGGGACAGGGTTGAAGGAACCCCTCCACTTT,CASSPGTGLKEPLHF
TRBV7-9,NA,TRBJ2-3,many,TGTGCCAGCAGCTTCATCGGGAGCACAGATACGCAGTATTTT,CASSFIGSTDTQYF
TRBV12-3/TRBV12-4,NA,TRBJ2-7,few,TGTGCCAGCAGTTTGGGCAGGGGGGAGTACTTC,CASSLGRGEYF
TRBV11-2,TRBD1,TRBJ1-6,many,TGTGCCAGCATCAACAAGGGACAGTATAATTCACCCCTCCACTTT,CASINKGQYNSPLHF
TRBV20-1,TRBD2,TRBJ2-4,NA,TGCAGTGCTCGGACTAGCGGGAGAGTAGGAAACATTCAGTACTTC,CSARTSGRVGNIQYF
TRBV20-1,TRBD2,TRBJ2-1,many,TGCAGTGCTTTTCTAGCGGGAGGTTACAATGAGCAGTTCTTC,CSAFLAGGYNEQFF
TRBV28,TRBD2,TRBJ2-3,many,TGTGCCAGCAGGACTAGCGGGAGGGGGACAGATACGCAGTATTTT,CASRTSGRGTDTQYF
TRBV11-2,NA,TRBJ2-7,many,TGTGCCAGCAGCCCTCTAGGGCTGAGCTCCTACGAGCAGTACTTC,CASSPLGLSSYEQYF
TRBV10-2,NA,TRBJ1-4,many,TGCGCCAGCAGTGCCCTCACCTCTACTAATGAAAAACTGTTTTTT,CASSALTSTNEKLFF
TRBV12-3/TRBV12-4,TRBD2,TRBJ2-7,many,TGTGCCAGCAGTTTGGTGAAAGGACTAGCGGGAGCTGTCTACGAGCAGTACTTC,CASSLVKGLAGAVYEQYF
TRBV18,NA,TRBJ1-3,NA,TGTGCCAGCTCAAGACCGCTAGGCAGGGGCTCTGGAAACACCATATATTTT,CASSRPLGRGSGNTIYF
TRBV3-1,TRBD1,TRBJ1-4,many,TGTGCCAGCAGCCAACGCAGGGGCAGGGGGGAAAAACTGTTTTTT,CASSQRRGRGEKLFF
TRBV9,NA,TRBJ1-6,many,TGTGCCAGCAGCGGTGCCGGGACACTGACCTATAATTCACCCCTCCACTTT,CASSGAGTLTYNSPLHF
TRBV7-9,NA,TRBJ2-3,NA,TGTGCCAGCTCCCCAGGGACTACGCAGTATTTT,CASSPGTTQYF
TRBV5-1,NA,TRBJ1-2,many,TGCGCCAGCAGCCCACAACTGGGGCGTAGTGGCTACACCTTC,CASSPQLGRSGYTF